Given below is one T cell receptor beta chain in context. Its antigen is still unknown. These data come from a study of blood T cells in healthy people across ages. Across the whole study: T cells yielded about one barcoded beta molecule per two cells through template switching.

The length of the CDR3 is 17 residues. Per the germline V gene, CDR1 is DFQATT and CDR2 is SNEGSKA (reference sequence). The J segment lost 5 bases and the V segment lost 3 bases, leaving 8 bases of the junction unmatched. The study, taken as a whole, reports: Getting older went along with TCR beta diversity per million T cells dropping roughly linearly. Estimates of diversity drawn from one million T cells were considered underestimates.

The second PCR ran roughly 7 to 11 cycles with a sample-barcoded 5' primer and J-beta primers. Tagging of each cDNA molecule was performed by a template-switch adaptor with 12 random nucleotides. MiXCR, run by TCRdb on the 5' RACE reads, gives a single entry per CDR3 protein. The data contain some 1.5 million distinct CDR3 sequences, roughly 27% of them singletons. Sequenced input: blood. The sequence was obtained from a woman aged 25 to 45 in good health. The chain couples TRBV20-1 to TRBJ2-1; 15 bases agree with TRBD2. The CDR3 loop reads CSASRGLAGGSNNEQFF. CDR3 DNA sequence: TGCAGTGCTAGCCGCGGACTAGCGGGAGGGAGTAACAATGAGCAGTTCTTC.